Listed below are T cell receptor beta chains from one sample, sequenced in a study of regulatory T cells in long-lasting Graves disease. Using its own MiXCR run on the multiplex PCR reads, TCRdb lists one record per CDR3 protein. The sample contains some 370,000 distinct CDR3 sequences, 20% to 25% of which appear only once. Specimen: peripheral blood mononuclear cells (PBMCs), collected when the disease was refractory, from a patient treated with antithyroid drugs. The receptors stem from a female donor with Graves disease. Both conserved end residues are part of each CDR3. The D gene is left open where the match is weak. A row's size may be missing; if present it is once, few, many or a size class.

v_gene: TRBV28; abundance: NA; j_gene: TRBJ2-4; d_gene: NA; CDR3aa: CASSLGGVAKNIQYF; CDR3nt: TGTGCCAGCAGTCTAGGAGGGGTAGCCAAAAACATTCAGTACTTC
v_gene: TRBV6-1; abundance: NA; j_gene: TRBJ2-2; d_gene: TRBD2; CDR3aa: CASLAGGANTGELFF; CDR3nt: TGTGCCAGCCTAGCGGGAGGTGCGAACACCGGGGAGCTGTTTTTT
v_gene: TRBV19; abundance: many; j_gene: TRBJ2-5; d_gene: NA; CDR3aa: CASSTPVWNQETQYF; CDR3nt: TGTGCCAGTAGTACCCCCGTGTGGAACCAAGAGACCCAGTACTTC
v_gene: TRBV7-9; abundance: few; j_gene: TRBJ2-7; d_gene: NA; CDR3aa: CASSDGTGYEQYF; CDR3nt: TGTGCCAGCAGCGATGGGACCGGCTACGAGCAGTACTTC
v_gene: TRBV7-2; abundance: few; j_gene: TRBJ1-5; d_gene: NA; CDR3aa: CASSLDRERQPQHF; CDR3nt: TGTGCCAGCAGCTTAGACAGGGAGCGGCAGCCCCAGCATTTT
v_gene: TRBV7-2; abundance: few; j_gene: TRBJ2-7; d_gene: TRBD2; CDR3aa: CASSSYGTSGREQYF; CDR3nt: TGTGCCAGCAGCTCCTACGGGACTAGCGGGAGGGAGCAGTACTTC
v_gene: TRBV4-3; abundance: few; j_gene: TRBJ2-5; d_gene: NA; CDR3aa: CASSQDRGLETQYF; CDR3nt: TGCGCCAGCAGCCAAGATCGGGGGCTGGAGACCCAGTACTTC
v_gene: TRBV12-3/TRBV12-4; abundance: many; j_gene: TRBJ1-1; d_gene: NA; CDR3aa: CASRLWAGENTEAFF; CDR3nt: TGTGCCAGCAGGCTGTGGGCGGGTGAAAACACTGAAGCTTTCTTT
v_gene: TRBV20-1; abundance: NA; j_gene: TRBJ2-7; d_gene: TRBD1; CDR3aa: CSACDRGGSSYEQYF; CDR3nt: TGCAGTGCTTGCGACAGGGGGGGGAGCTCCTACGAGCAGTACTTC
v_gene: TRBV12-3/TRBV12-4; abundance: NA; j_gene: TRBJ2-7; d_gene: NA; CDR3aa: CASSLSQGWYEQYF; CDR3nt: TGTGCCAGCAGTTTGTCCCAGGGTTGGTACGAGCAGTACTTC
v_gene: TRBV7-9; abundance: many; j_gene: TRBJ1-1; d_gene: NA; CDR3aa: CASSLERAMNTEAFF; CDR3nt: TGTGCCAGCAGCTTAGAGCGTGCCATGAACACTGAAGCTTTCTTT
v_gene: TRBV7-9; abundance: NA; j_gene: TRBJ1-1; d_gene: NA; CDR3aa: CASSGQEIQNTEAFF; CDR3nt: TGTGCCAGCAGCGGCCAGGAGATACAGAACACTGAAGCTTTCTTT
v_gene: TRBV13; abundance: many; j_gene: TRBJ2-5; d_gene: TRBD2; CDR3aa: CASSYGTSAETQYF; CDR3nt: TGTGCCAGCAGCTACGGGACTAGTGCGGAGACCCAGTACTTC
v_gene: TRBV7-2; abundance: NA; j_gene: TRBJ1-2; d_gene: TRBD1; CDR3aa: CASSPYRGPFSGYTF; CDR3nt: TGTGCCAGCAGCCCCTACAGGGGGCCCTTTAGCGGCTACACCTTC
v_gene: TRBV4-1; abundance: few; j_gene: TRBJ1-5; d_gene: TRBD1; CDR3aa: CASSQQTGIQPQHF; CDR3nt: TGCGCCAGCAGCCAACAGACAGGGATTCAGCCCCAGCATTTT
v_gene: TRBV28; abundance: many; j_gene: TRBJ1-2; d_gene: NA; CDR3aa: CASSVRGDGYTF; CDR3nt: TGTGCCAGCAGCGTCCGGGGGGATGGCTACACCTTC
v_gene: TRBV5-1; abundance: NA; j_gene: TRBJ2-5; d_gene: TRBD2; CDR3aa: CASSLEWGGLETQYF; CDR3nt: TGCGCCAGCAGTTTGGAGTGGGGGGGTCTAGAGACCCAGTACTTC
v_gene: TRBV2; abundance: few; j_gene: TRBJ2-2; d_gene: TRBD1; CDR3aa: CASSDEDRGLDTGELFF; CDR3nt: TGTGCCAGCAGTGATGAGGACAGGGGGCTTGACACCGGGGAGCTGTTTTTT
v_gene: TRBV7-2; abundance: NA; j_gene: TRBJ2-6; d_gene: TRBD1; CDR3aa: CASISGTGVSGANVLTF; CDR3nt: TGTGCCAGCATCTCCGGGACAGGGGTATCTGGGGCCAACGTCCTGACTTTC
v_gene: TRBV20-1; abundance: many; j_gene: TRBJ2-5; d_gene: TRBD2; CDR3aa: CSARFSGSEQETQYF; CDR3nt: TGCAGTGCTAGATTCAGCGGGAGCGAACAGGAGACCCAGTACTTC
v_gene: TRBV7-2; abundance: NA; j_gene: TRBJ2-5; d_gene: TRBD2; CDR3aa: CASTRGDQETQYF; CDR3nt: TGTGCCAGCACCCGGGGGGATCAAGAGACCCAGTACTTC
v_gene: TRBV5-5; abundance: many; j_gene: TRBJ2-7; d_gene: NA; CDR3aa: CASSATGTQVIDEQYF; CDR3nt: TGTGCCAGCAGCGCAACCGGGACCCAAGTTATTGACGAGCAGTACTTC